Here is one T cell receptor beta chain with its context. Antigen: not known. Germline values: CDR1 MNHEY, CDR2 SMNVEV (reference sequence). The V end lost 7 bases, the J end lost 0 bases, and 13 bases lay between the germline ends. This CDR3 is built from 15 residues. This sample was taken from a study of T cell responses to AZD1222 COVID-19 vaccine. About the research overall: Samples with a second dose at about 4 or about 12 weeks were pooled together.

Study conclusions and caveats: Unmutated regions of variants are reportedly targeted by nearly half of spike-specific TCRs. The donors showed a predominance of white British ancestry and of females, with possible underestimation of clonal diversity.

Clones were sequenced by immunoSEQ multiplex PCR, and TCRdb holds only the in-frame ones, with some missing. Of 150,000 or so clones in the sample, approximately 94% were seen once. The rearrangement joins TRBV27 to TRBJ1-5; D remains ambiguous. The sequence derives from an adult in good health. The sequencing used peripheral blood, collected on day 0 of AZD1222 vaccination. The CDR3 nucleotides read TGTGCCAGCACCCCGGACCTATATAGCAATCAGCCCCAGCATTTT. It encodes CASTPDLYSNQPQHF.